Below, 9 T cell receptor beta chains from the same sample are listed, as sequenced in a study of beta chain features in type 1 diabetes. Reverse transcribing all isolated RNA meant expressed TCRB transcripts were sequenced. Only in-frame clones appear in the TCRdb table, and some are missing; sequencing was by immunoSEQ multiplex PCR. In the table there are 110,000 to 150,000 clones, 9.2% of which are singletons. Sequenced: central memory CD4+ T cells from blood. These receptors all come from a man aged 18 to 30 in good health.

V is TRBV5-6 and J is TRBJ1-1; TRBD1 matches at 8 bases. This CDR3 contains 16 residues. Germline CDR1 SGHDT, CDR2 YYEEEE. The ends lost 4 bases at V and 2 bases at J; junction bases unmatched: 10. CDR3 sequence: CASSVISRGPNTEAFF. In DNA form, the CDR3 reads TGTGCCAGCAGCGTAATCTCCAGGGGGCCCAACACTGAAGCTTTCTTT.

V is TRBV5-1 and J is TRBJ1-1; D might be TRBD1 (6 bases). The germline V and J ends were trimmed by 6 bases and 1 base, with 13 bases remaining between them. The CDR3 is made up of 14 amino acids. Per the germline V gene, CDR1 is SGHRS and CDR2 is YFSETQ. DNA of the CDR3: TGCGCCAGCAACGAACAGGGATCGAACACTGAAGCTTTCTTT. Translating gives CASNEQGSNTEAFF.

This clone was picked up a small number of times. The V call is TRBV6-5, the J call TRBJ1-2; 8 bases align to TRBD1. The CDR3 totals 14 residues. Trimming cost V 2 bases and J 4 bases; bases outside gene matches: 3. CDR1 is MNHEY, CDR2 SVGAGI, per germline. CDR3 sequence: CASSYLGQGYGYTF. The DNA of the CDR3 is TGTGCCAGCAGTTACCTTGGACAGGGCTATGGCTACACCTTC.

V gene TRBV27 combines with J gene TRBJ2-1, with 8 nucleotides matching TRBD1. Germline V gene lookup returns CDR1 MNHEY and CDR2 SMNVEV (reference sequence). V was clipped by 4 bases and J by 4 bases; unmatched bases: 12. The CDR3 is 17 residues long. For the CDR3, the DNA is TGTGCCAGCAGTTCCCCCGCCGGGACAGGTTCGTACAATGAGCAGTTCTTC. Its protein product is CASSSPAGTGSYNEQFF.

The rearrangement uses TRBV30 and TRBJ1-5; 10 positions match TRBD1. The J segment lost 6 bases and the V segment lost 0 bases, leaving 8 bases of the junction unmatched. Per germline, CDR1 GTSNPN and CDR2 SVGIG (reference sequence). CDR3 size: 16 residues. CDR3 bases: TGTGCCTGGAGTGTACGTGGACAGGGGGTAACTCAGCCCCAGCATTTT. Translated, it gives CAWSVRGQGVTQPQHF.

This clone has more than one count but fewer than ten. The rearrangement links TRBV7-2 to TRBJ1-5; a possible D gene is TRBD1 (5 bases). V was shortened by 0 bases and J by 7 bases, with 19 bases between the two germline ends. The CDR3 is made up of 17 amino acids. The germline gives CDR1 SGHTA, CDR2 FQGNSA. In DNA, the CDR3 is TGTGCCAGCAGCTTAGCTCCGGTAGGACAAGGCGGCCAGCCCCAGCATTTT. It translates to CASSLAPVGQGGQPQHF.

This clone was found many times. The chain is built from TRBV4-1 and TRBJ2-1; 7 nucleotides match TRBD1. Germline CDR1 MGHRA, CDR2 YSYEKL. The CDR3 length is 16 residues. After removal of 0 bases from V and 6 bases from J, the junction contained 8 bases not matched to a gene. The CDR3 nucleotides read TGCGCCAGCAGCCAAGAGAGAGGGGGCATCGTCAATGAGCAGTTCTTC. Translated, it gives CASSQERGGIVNEQFF.

This clone was seen more than once but under ten times. This chain's CDR3 is CATRDSNEKLFF. In nucleotides, the CDR3 is TGCGCCACAAGGGACAGTAATGAAAAACTGTTTTTT. This sequence joins TRBV5-1 and TRBJ1-4, with 7 bases that match TRBD1. Unmatched junction bases numbered 3, after V lost 9 bases and J lost 4 bases. Germline V gene sequence: CDR1 SGHRS, CDR2 YFSETQ. The CDR3 length is 12 residues. The full variable domain, its missing parts supplied by reference TRBV5-1 and TRBJ1-4, is KAGVTQTPRYLIKTRGQQVTLSCSPISGHRSVSWYQQTPGQGLQFLFEYFSETQRNKGNFPGRFSGRQFSNSRSEMNVSTLELGDSALYLCATRDSNEKLFFGSGTQLSVL.

CDR3 nucleotide sequence: TGTGCCAGCAGCTTACGGGGTCTCGGCCAGCTGATTCCCTATGGCTACACCTTC. It is translated as CASSLRGLGQLIPYGYTF. The V call is TRBV7-2, the J call TRBJ1-2; the D is unclear. Germline V gene lookup returns CDR1 SGHTA and CDR2 FQGNSA. V lost 2 bases and J lost 4, with 23 bases in between. This CDR3 region has 18 residues.